In its sample, the clone carrying this T cell receptor beta chain was seen many times. Its specificity is not known. 5'RACE with constant-segment primers built TCRalpha and TCRbeta cDNA libraries with UMIs. TCRdb recomputed calls from the 5' RACE reads with MiXCR, one row per CDR3 protein. The sample carries about 90,000 distinct CDR3 sequences, about 15% recorded once. The data belong to a study of T-cell memory formation after mild COVID-19. This CDR3 comprises 15 residues. V trimming: 0 bases; J trimming: 10 bases; junction bases outside the gene matches: 7. CDR1 and CDR2 (germline): MRHNA, SNTAGT. Broader study findings: Specificity for SARS-CoV-2 was not confirmed among the second-wave clones peaking on day 37. CD4+ clones that contracted lay mainly in CM and EM; CD8+ ones lay in EMRA. Researchers found some responding clones in pre-infection memory, a sign that cross-reactive memory joined.

The sample consisted of PBMCs or a T cell subset sorted from them (not recorded which). The J gene is TRBJ2-1, the V gene TRBV6-4, with 9 bases that match TRBD2. The sequence was collected from a man between 18 and 29 years old who had mild COVID-19 (a few samples of this study predate the infection). Cell type and time point are not known. CDR3 in amino acids: CASSDSDSGGGEQFF. The CDR3, as DNA: TGTGCCAGCAGTGACTCGGATAGCGGGGGTGGCGAGCAGTTCTTC.